Listed below are T cell receptor beta chains from one sample, sequenced in a study of cytomegalovirus exposure and HLA in healthy donors. Here immunoSEQ multiplex PCR was the method, and the copy in TCRdb shows in-frame clones only, minus some. The table records some 180,000 clones, approximately 86% of them present only once. The sequenced sample was PBMCs. All receptors come from a man aged 25 to 40 in good health and CMV-seropositive. The CDR3 runs from the conserved cysteine through the conserved F or W. Fields, in order: clone size, J gene, V gene, D gene, CDR3 DNA, CDR3 protein. The D gene is left open where the match is weak. Size tells how often a clone was seen (once, few, many) or the class of an expanded clone, and some rows leave it out.

clone size: -
J gene: TRBJ2-3
V gene: TRBV5-1
D gene: TRBD2
CDR3 DNA: TGCGCCAGCAGCCAGGGCCCTAGCGGGGGGAGCACAGATACGCAGTATTTT
CDR3 protein: CASSQGPSGGSTDTQYF

clone size: -
J gene: TRBJ2-2
V gene: TRBV19
D gene: -
CDR3 DNA: TGTGCCAGTAGTAGGGCATCCATCCGGGAGCTGTTTTTT
CDR3 protein: CASSRASIRELFF

clone size: few
J gene: TRBJ2-1
V gene: TRBV9
D gene: -
CDR3 DNA: TGTGCCAGCAGCCAAGCCAGGTTGGCGGGGGCCCACAATGAGCAGTTCTTC
CDR3 protein: CASSQARLAGAHNEQFF

clone size: -
J gene: TRBJ1-4
V gene: TRBV6-5
D gene: -
CDR3 DNA: TGTGCCAGCACGGGTGTTGGCGAAAAACTGTTTTTT
CDR3 protein: CASTGVGEKLFF

clone size: -
J gene: TRBJ2-1
V gene: TRBV7-8
D gene: TRBD1
CDR3 DNA: TGTGCCAGCAGCCCTCAGGGGGAAAGCTGGAATGAGCAGTTCTTC
CDR3 protein: CASSPQGESWNEQFF

clone size: -
J gene: TRBJ1-2
V gene: TRBV18
D gene: TRBD1
CDR3 DNA: TGTGCCAGCTCAACCGGACAAGGGACAGGGACCTCCAATGGCTACACCTTC
CDR3 protein: CASSTGQGTGTSNGYTF

clone size: -
J gene: TRBJ1-2
V gene: TRBV6-5
D gene: TRBD1
CDR3 DNA: TGTGCCAGCAGTTACTCCCCTGGGACAGGGAACTATGGCTACACCTTC
CDR3 protein: CASSYSPGTGNYGYTF

clone size: -
J gene: TRBJ1-1
V gene: TRBV2
D gene: -
CDR3 DNA: TGTGCCAGCAGTGAGAGGGTATTGCGCACTATGAACACTGAAGCTTTCTTT
CDR3 protein: CASSERVLRTMNTEAFF

clone size: -
J gene: TRBJ1-6
V gene: TRBV5-4
D gene: -
CDR3 DNA: TGTGCCAGCAGCCCCTCCCTTTCGGGGGGGTTTTCACCCCTCCACTTT
CDR3 protein: CASSPSLSGGFSPLHF

clone size: -
J gene: TRBJ2-2
V gene: TRBV19
D gene: TRBD1
CDR3 DNA: TGTGCCAGTAGTGACAGGGGGCCCGGGGAGCTGTTTTTT
CDR3 protein: CASSDRGPGELFF

clone size: few
J gene: TRBJ1-2
V gene: TRBV5-1
D gene: -
CDR3 DNA: TGCGCCAGCAGCTTGGCGGGTGGCTACACCTTC
CDR3 protein: CASSLAGGYTF

clone size: -
J gene: TRBJ2-2
V gene: TRBV7-2
D gene: TRBD2
CDR3 DNA: TGTGCCAGCAGCTTAATAGCGGGGATAACCGGGGAGCTGTTTTTT
CDR3 protein: CASSLIAGITGELFF

clone size: -
J gene: TRBJ2-7
V gene: TRBV6-5
D gene: TRBD1
CDR3 DNA: TGTGCCGTACTCGACGGACAGGCCTACGAGCAGTACTTC
CDR3 protein: CAVLDGQAYEQYF

clone size: -
J gene: TRBJ2-7
V gene: TRBV11-2
D gene: -
CDR3 DNA: TGTGCCAGCAGCTTAGGCCCGGGTTACGAGCAGTACTTC
CDR3 protein: CASSLGPGYEQYF

clone size: -
J gene: TRBJ1-1
V gene: TRBV27
D gene: -
CDR3 DNA: TGTGCCAGCAGTCCCCCCCCGGGACTCGGCACTGAAGCTTTCTTT
CDR3 protein: CASSPPPGLGTEAFF

clone size: -
J gene: TRBJ2-7
V gene: TRBV5-1
D gene: -
CDR3 DNA: TGCGCCAGCAGCCCCGCCGCCTTTGATAGCCACGAGCAGTACTTC
CDR3 protein: CASSPAAFDSHEQYF

clone size: -
J gene: TRBJ1-1
V gene: TRBV6-6
D gene: -
CDR3 DNA: TGTGCCAGCAGTTCCAACGCTGAAGCTTTCTTT
CDR3 protein: CASSSNAEAFF

clone size: once
J gene: TRBJ1-4
V gene: TRBV6-1
D gene: -
CDR3 DNA: TGTGCCAGCAGGGAAGGGGTGGTAGCAGGTAGAAAACTGTTTTTT
CDR3 protein: CASREGVVAGRKLFF

clone size: -
J gene: TRBJ2-7
V gene: TRBV14
D gene: -
CDR3 DNA: TGTGCCAGCAGCCAAGACAGGGGACGGCAGTACTTC
CDR3 protein: CASSQDRGRQYF

clone size: -
J gene: TRBJ2-5
V gene: TRBV4-1
D gene: -
CDR3 DNA: TGCGCCAGCAGCCAAACCCAGATTATCCAAGAGACCCAGTACTTC
CDR3 protein: CASSQTQIIQETQYF

clone size: -
J gene: TRBJ1-1
V gene: TRBV7-6
D gene: -
CDR3 DNA: TGTGCGGAAGTAGGACAGCACACTGAAGCTTTCTTT
CDR3 protein: CAEVGQHTEAFF

clone size: -
J gene: TRBJ2-7
V gene: TRBV6-1
D gene: -
CDR3 DNA: TGTGCCAGCAGTGTTGGAGTGTACGAGCAGTACTTC
CDR3 protein: CASSVGVYEQYF

clone size: -
J gene: TRBJ2-1
V gene: TRBV28
D gene: -
CDR3 DNA: TGTGCCAGCAGGACAGGAGGTTCCTACAATGAGCAGTTCTTC
CDR3 protein: CASRTGGSYNEQFF

clone size: -
J gene: TRBJ2-7
V gene: TRBV12-5
D gene: -
CDR3 DNA: TGTGCTAGTGGTTACACATACGAGCAGTACTTC
CDR3 protein: CASGYTYEQYF

clone size: -
J gene: TRBJ1-2
V gene: TRBV29-1
D gene: -
CDR3 DNA: TGCAGCGTTGCCCAGGGCTATGGCTACACCTTC
CDR3 protein: CSVAQGYGYTF

clone size: -
J gene: TRBJ2-5
V gene: TRBV19
D gene: TRBD1
CDR3 DNA: TGTGCCAGTAGAACAGGGGTTGGAGAGACCCAGTACTTC
CDR3 protein: CASRTGVGETQYF